This T cell receptor beta chain is drawn from a study of T cell responses to AZD1222 COVID-19 vaccine. As for this clone: The antigen is not known.

In germline, CDR1 is LGHNA, CDR2 YNFKEQ. V was trimmed by 8 bases and J by 0 bases, leaving 27 bases between them. This CDR3 comprises 19 residues. The assay was immunoSEQ multiplex PCR, and TCRdb's table has in-frame clones only and misses some. This table holds about 130,000 clones, roughly nine tenths found once. Whole-study findings and limits: The repertoires were collected only after the peak T cell response. Rises in breadth and depth of Spike-specific TCRs came after two AZD1222 doses. Donors, mostly white British, included more females; clonal diversity was possibly underestimated. It was only six AZD1222 recipients who were seropositive at baseline.

Sequences were derived from peripheral blood, sampled on day 0 of AZD1222 vaccination. The clonotype originates from an adult in good health. The rearrangement links TRBV4-2 to TRBJ2-3, with a tentative D call TRBD1 (6 bases). This CDR3 reads CASEDGTGQLVGSTDTQYF. The CDR3 DNA reads TGTGCCAGCGAAGATGGAACAGGGCAATTGGTGGGAAGCACAGATACGCAGTATTTT.